The clone carrying this T cell receptor beta chain was counted only a few times. Its matching antigen is unknown. The CDR3 loop spans 12 amino acids. The germline V and J ends were trimmed by 9 bases and 5 bases, with 13 bases remaining between them. CDR1 SEHNR and CDR2 FQNEAQ come from the germline V gene (reference sequence). TCR alpha and beta CDR3 regions were amplified from RNA using iRepertoire nested multiplex PCR. Tissue mRNA or PBMC total RNA, roughly 90-450 ng, went into one-step reverse transcription and amplification. Using its own MiXCR run on the multiplex PCR reads, TCRdb lists one record per CDR3 protein. The sample holds tens of thousands of distinct CDR3 sequences; about a quarter are singletons and the top ten take about 6.6%. This sample is part of a study of glioma-infiltrating T cells. Study outcomes and limitations: Very few CDR3 sequences were shared between tissue and blood. Above-expected tissue-blood divergence occurred in all gliomas, most in low-grade ones.

The sample taken for sequencing was glioma tissue, nonneoplastic brain tissue, or PBMCs (not recorded which). The rearrangement links TRBV7-9 to TRBJ1-1, with unresolved D. This receptor was obtained from a human donor with low-grade glioma or glioblastoma, undergoing nonglioma brain surgery, or in good health (not recorded which). CDR3 nucleotides: TGTGCCAGTGATCCTAGAGGAACTGAAGCTTTCTTT. Protein: CASDPRGTEAFF.